The rows below give T cell receptor beta chains drawn from one sample of a study of T cell repertoires in cytomegalovirus infection. MiXCR, applied by TCRdb to the reads, yields one record per CDR3 protein. This table holds a few hundred thousand distinct CDR3 sequences, around 25% found once. These TCRs' antigens remain unknown. Here the sequenced sample was cultured PBMCs, taken from culture after CMV antigen stimulation. These receptors were obtained from a human donor in good health (CMV status not recorded). Some clones in this sample may be carry-over from other donors' samples. Each CDR3 is given with its conserved first and last residue. The order of the fields is D gene, V gene, J gene, clone size, CDR3 protein, CDR3 DNA. A D gene is named only where the DNA matches it firmly. Expanded clones get a size class; other rows say once, few or many, or leave the size out.

D gene: TRBD2
V gene: TRBV29-1
J gene: TRBJ2-1
clone size: .
CDR3 protein: CSPIVAGGHFTYNEQFF
CDR3 DNA: TGCAGCCCTATCGTAGCGGGAGGACATTTTACCTACAATGAGCAGTTCTTC

D gene: TRBD2
V gene: TRBV7-6
J gene: TRBJ2-3
clone size: many
CDR3 protein: CASSLFLAGTTDTQYF
CDR3 DNA: TGTGCCAGCAGCTTATTTTTAGCGGGAACCACAGATACGCAGTATTTT

D gene: .
V gene: TRBV7-2
J gene: TRBJ2-7
clone size: many
CDR3 protein: CASSQDAGPYEQYF
CDR3 DNA: TGTGCCAGCAGCCAAGATGCGGGTCCCTACGAGCAGTACTTC

D gene: .
V gene: TRBV19
J gene: TRBJ1-2
clone size: .
CDR3 protein: CASRTDILSVSDYGYTF
CDR3 DNA: TGTGCCAGTAGGACGGACATCCTTTCGGTCTCGGACTATGGCTACACCTTC

D gene: TRBD2
V gene: TRBV7-2
J gene: TRBJ2-1
clone size: few
CDR3 protein: CASSLKGLAGGVEQFF
CDR3 DNA: TGTGCCAGCAGCTTAAAGGGACTAGCGGGAGGGGTTGAGCAGTTCTTC

D gene: .
V gene: TRBV7-2
J gene: TRBJ1-1
clone size: many
CDR3 protein: CASSPRSDLGTEAFF
CDR3 DNA: TGTGCCAGCAGCCCCCGCTCGGACCTGGGGACTGAAGCTTTCTTT

D gene: TRBD2
V gene: TRBV9
J gene: TRBJ2-3
clone size: .
CDR3 protein: CASSGTSVTDTQYF
CDR3 DNA: TGTGCCAGCAGCGGGACTAGCGTTACAGATACGCAGTATTTT

D gene: .
V gene: TRBV12-5
J gene: TRBJ1-1
clone size: many
CDR3 protein: CASGLGGWDTEAFF
CDR3 DNA: TGTGCTAGTGGTTTGGGCGGATGGGACACTGAAGCTTTCTTT

D gene: .
V gene: TRBV7-2
J gene: TRBJ2-2
clone size: many
CDR3 protein: CASSQGREATGELFF
CDR3 DNA: TGTGCCAGCAGCCAAGGAAGGGAGGCCACCGGGGAGCTGTTTTTT

D gene: .
V gene: TRBV19
J gene: TRBJ1-1
clone size: .
CDR3 protein: CASSRGPYTEAFF
CDR3 DNA: TGTGCCAGTAGTAGGGGGCCTTACACTGAAGCTTTCTTT

D gene: TRBD1
V gene: TRBV12-3/TRBV12-4
J gene: TRBJ1-5
clone size: .
CDR3 protein: CASSLTGGSQPQHF
CDR3 DNA: TGTGCCAGCAGCTTGACAGGGGGCAGCCAGCCCCAGCATTTT

D gene: TRBD2
V gene: TRBV9
J gene: TRBJ2-3
clone size: few
CDR3 protein: CASSVDGRASDTQYF
CDR3 DNA: TGTGCCAGCAGCGTAGACGGGAGGGCCTCAGATACGCAGTATTTT

D gene: .
V gene: TRBV20-1
J gene: TRBJ2-7
clone size: .
CDR3 protein: CSAEPRVREQYF
CDR3 DNA: TGCAGTGCCGAGCCCAGGGTTCGTGAGCAGTACTTC

D gene: .
V gene: TRBV10-3
J gene: TRBJ2-5
clone size: .
CDR3 protein: CAISGDSSQETQYF
CDR3 DNA: TGTGCCATCAGTGGAGACAGTTCCCAAGAGACCCAGTACTTC

D gene: .
V gene: TRBV6-6
J gene: TRBJ2-3
clone size: .
CDR3 protein: CASSHATADTQYF
CDR3 DNA: TGTGCCAGCAGCCATGCGACAGCAGATACGCAGTATTTT

D gene: .
V gene: TRBV7-2
J gene: TRBJ2-1
clone size: few
CDR3 protein: CASSAFNEQFF
CDR3 DNA: TGTGCCAGCAGCGCGTTCAATGAGCAGTTCTTC

D gene: .
V gene: TRBV4-2
J gene: TRBJ1-6
clone size: .
CDR3 protein: CASSQGLEINSPLHF
CDR3 DNA: TGTGCCAGCAGCCAAGGTTTGGAAATTAATTCACCCCTCCACTTT

D gene: .
V gene: TRBV5-6
J gene: TRBJ2-3
clone size: .
CDR3 protein: CASSQGLRVTDTQYF
CDR3 DNA: TGTGCCAGCAGCCAAGGACTCAGGGTGACAGATACGCAGTATTTT

D gene: .
V gene: TRBV27
J gene: TRBJ1-1
clone size: .
CDR3 protein: CASSPDFTDRSAYPEAFF
CDR3 DNA: TGTGCCAGCAGTCCAGATTTCACTGACAGATCCGCTTATCCTGAAGCTTTCTTT

D gene: TRBD2
V gene: TRBV7-2
J gene: TRBJ2-2
clone size: many
CDR3 protein: CASRPGVAGAGELFF
CDR3 DNA: TGTGCCAGCAGACCCGGGGTAGCGGGAGCCGGGGAGCTGTTTTTT

D gene: .
V gene: TRBV7-2
J gene: TRBJ1-2
clone size: .
CDR3 protein: CASSRGILNYGYTF
CDR3 DNA: TGTGCCAGCAGCCGAGGGATACTAAACTATGGCTACACCTTC

D gene: .
V gene: TRBV7-9
J gene: TRBJ2-1
clone size: few
CDR3 protein: CASSLTKAHEQFF
CDR3 DNA: TGTGCCAGCAGCTTAACCAAGGCCCATGAGCAGTTCTTC

D gene: TRBD1
V gene: TRBV6-1
J gene: TRBJ1-5
clone size: .
CDR3 protein: CASRRNRGGGNQPQHF
CDR3 DNA: TGTGCCAGCAGAAGAAACAGGGGCGGGGGCAATCAGCCCCAGCATTTT

D gene: TRBD2
V gene: TRBV20-1
J gene: TRBJ2-7
clone size: .
CDR3 protein: CSAGLAAYEQYF
CDR3 DNA: TGCAGTGCCGGACTAGCGGCGTACGAGCAGTACTTC

D gene: .
V gene: TRBV5-4
J gene: TRBJ2-2
clone size: .
CDR3 protein: CASSLGENTGELFF
CDR3 DNA: TGTGCCAGCAGCTTGGGCGAGAACACCGGGGAGCTGTTTTTT

D gene: .
V gene: TRBV19
J gene: TRBJ2-3
clone size: .
CDR3 protein: CASSSPQQSDTQYF
CDR3 DNA: TGTGCCAGTAGTAGCCCACAACAATCCGATACGCAGTATTTT

D gene: .
V gene: TRBV28
J gene: TRBJ2-5
clone size: .
CDR3 protein: CASSLPRLQETQYF
CDR3 DNA: TGTGCCAGCAGTTTGCCCAGGCTCCAAGAGACCCAGTACTTC

D gene: .
V gene: TRBV3-1
J gene: TRBJ2-4
clone size: .
CDR3 protein: CASSQDLEGLAKNIQYF
CDR3 DNA: TGTGCCAGCAGCCAAGATCTGGAGGGACTAGCCAAAAACATTCAGTACTTC

D gene: TRBD2
V gene: TRBV2
J gene: TRBJ2-1
clone size: .
CDR3 protein: CASSQLAGGPGEQFF
CDR3 DNA: TGTGCCAGCAGCCAACTAGCGGGAGGGCCGGGGGAGCAGTTCTTC

D gene: TRBD1
V gene: TRBV4-1
J gene: TRBJ1-1
clone size: few
CDR3 protein: CASSQATTGGATEAFF
CDR3 DNA: TGCGCCAGCAGCCAGGCTACTACAGGGGGTGCCACTGAAGCTTTCTTT

D gene: TRBD1
V gene: TRBV6-1
J gene: TRBJ1-3
clone size: .
CDR3 protein: CATGTEPGNTIYF
CDR3 DNA: TGTGCCACCGGGACAGAACCTGGAAACACCATATATTTT

D gene: TRBD2
V gene: TRBV4-1
J gene: TRBJ2-5
clone size: .
CDR3 protein: CASSRPGTSGTQETQYF
CDR3 DNA: TGCGCCAGCAGCCGCCCCGGGACTAGCGGGACACAAGAGACCCAGTACTTC

D gene: .
V gene: TRBV7-2
J gene: TRBJ2-1
clone size: .
CDR3 protein: CASSLLANEQFF
CDR3 DNA: TGTGCCAGCAGCCTACTAGCTAATGAGCAGTTCTTC

D gene: .
V gene: TRBV6-1
J gene: TRBJ1-1
clone size: many
CDR3 protein: CASSGGTYTEAFF
CDR3 DNA: TGTGCCAGCAGCGGGGGGACTTACACTGAAGCTTTCTTT

D gene: TRBD1
V gene: TRBV24-1
J gene: TRBJ2-2
clone size: few
CDR3 protein: CATSETGTGFAGELFF
CDR3 DNA: TGTGCCACCAGTGAAACCGGGACAGGGTTCGCCGGGGAGCTGTTTTTT

D gene: .
V gene: TRBV7-9
J gene: TRBJ2-5
clone size: .
CDR3 protein: CASSLPEAWETQYF
CDR3 DNA: TGTGCCAGCAGCCTTCCGGAGGCCTGGGAGACCCAGTACTTC

D gene: .
V gene: TRBV20-1
J gene: TRBJ2-2
clone size: few
CDR3 protein: CSARDPRGGELFF
CDR3 DNA: TGCAGTGCTAGAGATCCCCGGGGTGGGGAGCTGTTTTTT

D gene: .
V gene: TRBV6-1
J gene: TRBJ2-6
clone size: few
CDR3 protein: CASSEYDWVSGANVLTF
CDR3 DNA: TGTGCCAGCAGTGAATATGACTGGGTGTCTGGGGCCAACGTCCTGACTTTC

D gene: .
V gene: TRBV5-4
J gene: TRBJ1-1
clone size: few
CDR3 protein: CASSLVKENTEAFF
CDR3 DNA: TGTGCCAGCAGCTTAGTTAAAGAGAACACTGAAGCTTTCTTT

D gene: .
V gene: TRBV12-3/TRBV12-4
J gene: TRBJ1-1
clone size: .
CDR3 protein: CATCGGAMNTEAFF
CDR3 DNA: TGTGCCACCTGCGGAGGGGCCATGAACACTGAAGCTTTCTTT

D gene: .
V gene: TRBV6-2/TRBV6-3
J gene: TRBJ1-2
clone size: few
CDR3 protein: CASSYTSYGYTF
CDR3 DNA: TGTGCCAGCAGTTACACCAGTTATGGCTACACCTTC

D gene: TRBD2
V gene: TRBV12-3/TRBV12-4
J gene: TRBJ2-1
clone size: medium-sized
CDR3 protein: CASSFGPRSDRGGSGLNEQFF
CDR3 DNA: TGTGCCAGCAGTTTCGGGCCCAGGTCAGACCGGGGCGGGAGCGGTTTGAATGAGCAGTTCTTC

D gene: TRBD2
V gene: TRBV20-1
J gene: TRBJ2-7
clone size: .
CDR3 protein: CSARDPASGGGCYF
CDR3 DNA: TGCAGTGCTAGAGATCCAGCTAGCGGGGGAGGCTGCTACTTC